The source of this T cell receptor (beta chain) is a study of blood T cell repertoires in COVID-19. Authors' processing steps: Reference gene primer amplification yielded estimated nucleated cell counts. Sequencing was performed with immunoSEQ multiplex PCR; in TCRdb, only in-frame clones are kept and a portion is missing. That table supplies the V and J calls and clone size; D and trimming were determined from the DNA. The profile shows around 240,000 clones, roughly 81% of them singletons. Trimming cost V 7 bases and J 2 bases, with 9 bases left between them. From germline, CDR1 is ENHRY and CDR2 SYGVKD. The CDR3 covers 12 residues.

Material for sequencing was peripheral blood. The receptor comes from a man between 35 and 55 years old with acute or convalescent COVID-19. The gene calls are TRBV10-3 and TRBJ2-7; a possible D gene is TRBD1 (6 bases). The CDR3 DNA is TGTGCCATCAAGGGACATACCTACGAGCAGTACTTC. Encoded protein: CAIKGHTYEQYF.